This TCR beta chain came from a study of cytomegalovirus exposure and HLA in healthy donors. The PCR had 60 Vbeta and 13 Jbeta primers. Data came from immunoSEQ multiplex PCR; TCRdb stores just in-frame clones and leaves some out. The repertoire holds over 55,000 clones, with around two thirds as singletons. A remark on this clone: Its antigen is undetermined. An end of the junction does not agree with germline; a read error may underlie this.

General observations from the study: There was a cluster of highly shared sequence variants that was likely a sequencing artifact.

This TCR derives from a woman aged 45-65 years in good health and CMV-seropositive. The sequenced material came from PBMCs.

DNA for the CDR3: TGTGCCAGCAGCGTCGAACCCCGGACAGGGTGGTTT. Translation: CASSVEPRTGWF. This chain uses TRBV2 with TRBJ2-3; the match to TRBD1 covers 8 bases. Germline CDR1 SNHLY, CDR2 FYNNEI. There are 12 residues in the CDR3.